This T cell receptor beta chain emerged from a study of Graves' ophthalmopathy and Graves' hyperthyroidism. Study results and caveats: Blood contained most expanded thyroid clonotypes exceeding 0.001 frequency.

Ophthalmopathy donors showed moderate-to-severe activity, CAS ≥3, NOSPECS ≥4 and a duration under 3 months. PBMCs were isolated from an approximately 9.4 ml sample of fresh peripheral blood. The CDR3 contains 17 residues. Germline CDR1 reads LNHNV; CDR2 reads YYDKDF (reference sequence). The TCR beta CDR3 regions underwent amplification from RNA transcripts. Second-round multiplex PCR came after first-round RT-PCR with HTBI primers. TCRdb reprocessed the multiplex PCR reads with MiXCR, giving one entry per CDR3 protein. Of 360,000 or so distinct CDR3 sequences detected, around 18% appear once; the ten largest clones hold around 1.6%. This clonotype was counted ten times or more. Its antigen is unidentified. The germline gene is not matched at one end of the junction; a read error may be the cause.

The TCR comes from a woman aged 18-29 years with Graves' ophthalmopathy. Sequencing was performed on peripheral blood. V gene TRBV15 combines with J gene TRBJ1-5; possibly TRBD1 for D (5 bases). The CDR3 protein is CATSGDWRKGSNQPQHF. In DNA, the CDR3 is TGTGCCACCAGCGGAGATTGGCGAAAGGGGAGCAATCAGCCCCAGCATTTT.